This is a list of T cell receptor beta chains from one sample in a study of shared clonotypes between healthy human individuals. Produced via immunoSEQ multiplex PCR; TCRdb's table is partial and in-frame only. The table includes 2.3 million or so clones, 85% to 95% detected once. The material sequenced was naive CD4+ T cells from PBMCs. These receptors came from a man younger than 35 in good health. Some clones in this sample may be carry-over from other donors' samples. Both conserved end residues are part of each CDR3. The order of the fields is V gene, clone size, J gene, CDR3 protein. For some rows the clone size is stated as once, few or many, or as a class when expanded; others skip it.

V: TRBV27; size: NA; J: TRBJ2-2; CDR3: CASRIRGGANTGELFF
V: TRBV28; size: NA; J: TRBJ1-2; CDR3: CASSSQGAKRLTDGYTF
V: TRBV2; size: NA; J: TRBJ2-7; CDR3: CASREDRVSYEQYF
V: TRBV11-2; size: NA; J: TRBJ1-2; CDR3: CASSLERQQYYGYTF
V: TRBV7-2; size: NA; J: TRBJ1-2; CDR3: CASSPQRTGAYSNYGYTF
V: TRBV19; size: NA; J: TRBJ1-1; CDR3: CASSRVQDTEAFF
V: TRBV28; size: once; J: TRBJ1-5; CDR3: CASKLRGNNQPQHF
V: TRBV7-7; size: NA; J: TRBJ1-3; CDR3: CASSPGTNSGNTIYF
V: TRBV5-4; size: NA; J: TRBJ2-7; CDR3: CASSLDISSYEQYF
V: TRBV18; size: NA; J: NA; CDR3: CASSPAEGTAQPQYF
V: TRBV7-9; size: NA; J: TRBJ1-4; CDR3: CASSSWLANEKLFF
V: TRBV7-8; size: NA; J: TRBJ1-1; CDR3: CASSLATMNTEAFF
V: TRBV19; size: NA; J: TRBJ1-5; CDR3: CASSMDRYQPQHF